These 2 T cell receptor beta chains originate from one sample sequenced in a study of T cell changes during pregnancy in multiple sclerosis. Here immunoSEQ multiplex PCR was the method, and the copy in TCRdb shows in-frame clones only, minus some. This sample has under 75,000 clones, with more than 85% found just once. The input for sequencing was peripheral blood, taken in the first trimester of pregnancy. Receptors originate from a female donor with multiple sclerosis, enrolled in a pregnancy study.

The V call is TRBV4-2, the J call TRBJ2-7; possible D gene TRBD1, 6 bases. Germline V gene lookup returns CDR1 LGHNA and CDR2 YNFKEQ. V was cut by 2 bases and J by 2 bases, with 16 bases left in between. This CDR3 is built from 16 residues. The DNA for the CDR3 is TGTGCCAGCAGCCAAAGCAGGGGACATTCAGCCTACGAGCAGTACTTC. As protein: CASSQSRGHSAYEQYF.

This rearrangement joins TRBV28 to TRBJ1-1; D uncertain. Between the trimmed V and J ends, which lost 3 bases and 6 bases, there was a span of 8 bases. Germline values: CDR1 MDHEN, CDR2 SYDVKM. This CDR3 is built from 12 residues. CDR3 sequence: CASSLGRSEAFF. The CDR3, as DNA: TGTGCCAGCAGTTTGGGCCGCTCTGAAGCTTTCTTT.